Here is one TCR beta chain with its context. Per the study methods: Reference gene primer amplification gave estimated nucleated cell counts. Assay used: immunoSEQ multiplex PCR; TCRdb lists only in-frame clones, some missing. V, J and clone size derive from that table, while D and trimming were established from the DNA sequence. The sample holds about 180,000 clones, around 87% seen once. The sample originates from a study of blood T cell repertoires in COVID-19. Turning to the study itself: From the United States, Italy and Spain came samples of acute and convalescent COVID-19. Sample material is recorded as cDNA or gDNA derived from T cells, B-cell-depleted T cells, or PBMCs.

Germline loops: CDR1 MNHEY, CDR2 SMNVEV (reference sequence). With V trimmed by 6 bases and J by 5 bases, 5 bases remained unmatched. The CDR3 has 13 residues. Material for sequencing was peripheral blood. The sequence was obtained from a woman between 25 and 40 years old with active or convalescent COVID-19. This chain links TRBV27 with TRBJ2-5, with TRBD1 identical over 8 bases. CDR3 in amino acids: CASSKDRDETQYF. The CDR3 bases are TGTGCCAGCAGCAAGGACAGGGATGAGACCCAGTACTTC.